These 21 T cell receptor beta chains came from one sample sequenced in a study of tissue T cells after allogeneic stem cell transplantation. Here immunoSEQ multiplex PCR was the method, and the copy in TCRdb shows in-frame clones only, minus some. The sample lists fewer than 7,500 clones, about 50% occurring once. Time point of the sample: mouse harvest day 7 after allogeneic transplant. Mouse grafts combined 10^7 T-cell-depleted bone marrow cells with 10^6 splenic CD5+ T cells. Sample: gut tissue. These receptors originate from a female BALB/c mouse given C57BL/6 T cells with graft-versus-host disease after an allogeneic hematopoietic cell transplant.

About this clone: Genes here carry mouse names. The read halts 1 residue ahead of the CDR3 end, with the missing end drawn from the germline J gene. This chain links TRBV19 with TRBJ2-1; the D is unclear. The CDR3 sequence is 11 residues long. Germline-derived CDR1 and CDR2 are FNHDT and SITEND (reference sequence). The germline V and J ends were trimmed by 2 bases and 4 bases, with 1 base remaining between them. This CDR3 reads CASSIYAEQFF. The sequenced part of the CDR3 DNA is TGTGCCAGCAGTATTTATGCTGAGCAGTTC.

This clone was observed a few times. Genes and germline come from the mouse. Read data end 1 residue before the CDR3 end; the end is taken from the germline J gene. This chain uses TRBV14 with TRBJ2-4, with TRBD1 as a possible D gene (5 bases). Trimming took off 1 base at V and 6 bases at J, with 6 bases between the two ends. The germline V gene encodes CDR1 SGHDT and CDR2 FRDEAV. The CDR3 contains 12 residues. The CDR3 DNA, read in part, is TGTGCCAGCAGTTTCGAGGGGAACACCTTGTAC. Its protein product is CASSFEGNTLY. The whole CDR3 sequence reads CASSFEGNTLYF. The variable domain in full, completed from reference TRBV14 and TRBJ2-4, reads EAGVTQSPRYAVLQEGQAVSFWCDPISGHDTLYWYQQPRDQGPQLLVYFRDEAVIDNSQLPSDRFSAVRPKGTNSTLKIQSAKQGDTATYLCASSFEGNTLYFGAGTRLSVL.

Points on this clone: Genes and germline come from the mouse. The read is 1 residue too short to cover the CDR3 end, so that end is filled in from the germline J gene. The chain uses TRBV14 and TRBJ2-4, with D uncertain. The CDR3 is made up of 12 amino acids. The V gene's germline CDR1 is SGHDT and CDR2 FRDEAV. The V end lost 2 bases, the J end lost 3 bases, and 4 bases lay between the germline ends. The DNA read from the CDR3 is TGTGCCAGCAGTTTTGGGCAAAACACCTTGTAC. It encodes CASSFGQNTLY. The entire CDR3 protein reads CASSFGQNTLYF.

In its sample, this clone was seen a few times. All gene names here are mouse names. Partial CDR3 DNA: TGTGCCAGCAGTCTGACGACGAGCTCCTATGAACAGTAC. It specifies CASSLTTSSYEQY. The complete CDR3 protein is CASSLTTSSYEQYF. J is TRBJ2-7 and V is TRBV26; D ambiguous. Read sequence stops 1 residue before the CDR3 end, and the germline J gene provides the missing end. The CDR3 consists of 14 residues. The V gene's germline CDR1 is KGHPV and CDR2 FQNQEV (reference sequence). Trimming left V 2 bases short and J 0 bases short, with 8 bases between.

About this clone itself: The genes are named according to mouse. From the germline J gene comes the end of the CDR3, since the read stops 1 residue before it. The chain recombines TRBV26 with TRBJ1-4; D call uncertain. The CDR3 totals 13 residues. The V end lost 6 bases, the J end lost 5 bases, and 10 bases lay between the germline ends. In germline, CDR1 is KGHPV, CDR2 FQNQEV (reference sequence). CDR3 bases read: TGTGCCAGCAGGAGGGCCCCTAACGAAAGATTATTT. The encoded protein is CASRRAPNERLF. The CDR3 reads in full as CASRRAPNERLFF.

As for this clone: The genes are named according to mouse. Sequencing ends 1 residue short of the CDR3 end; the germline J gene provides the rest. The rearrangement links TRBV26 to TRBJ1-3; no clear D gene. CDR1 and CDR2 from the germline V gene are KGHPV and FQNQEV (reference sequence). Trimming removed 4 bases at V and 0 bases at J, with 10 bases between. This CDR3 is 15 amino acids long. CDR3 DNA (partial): TGTGCCAGCAGTCCTTCGCGGAATTCTGGAAATACGCTCTAT. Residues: CASSPSRNSGNTLY. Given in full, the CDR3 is CASSPSRNSGNTLYF.

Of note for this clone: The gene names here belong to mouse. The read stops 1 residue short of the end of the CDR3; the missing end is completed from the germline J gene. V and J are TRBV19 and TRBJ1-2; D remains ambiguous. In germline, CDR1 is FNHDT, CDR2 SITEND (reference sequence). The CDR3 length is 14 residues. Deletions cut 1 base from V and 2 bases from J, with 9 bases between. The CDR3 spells CASSILAGNSDYTF. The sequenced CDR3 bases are TGTGCCAGCAGTATACTTGCGGGGAACTCCGACTACACC.

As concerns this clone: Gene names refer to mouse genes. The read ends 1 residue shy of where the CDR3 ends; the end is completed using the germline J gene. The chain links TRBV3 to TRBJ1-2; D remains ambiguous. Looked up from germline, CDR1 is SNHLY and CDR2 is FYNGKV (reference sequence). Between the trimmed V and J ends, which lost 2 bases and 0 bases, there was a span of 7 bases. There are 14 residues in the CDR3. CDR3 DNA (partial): TGTGCCAGCAGCTTAACACAAGCAAACTCCGACTACACC. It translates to CASSLTQANSDYT. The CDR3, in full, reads CASSLTQANSDYTF.

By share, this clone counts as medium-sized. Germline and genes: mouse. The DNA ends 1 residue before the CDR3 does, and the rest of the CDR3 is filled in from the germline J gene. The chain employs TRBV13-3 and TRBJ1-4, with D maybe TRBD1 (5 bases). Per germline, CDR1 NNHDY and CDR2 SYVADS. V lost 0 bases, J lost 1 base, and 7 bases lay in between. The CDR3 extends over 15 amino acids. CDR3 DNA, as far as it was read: TGTGCCAGCAGTGATGCAACAGGTTCCAACGAAAGATTATTT. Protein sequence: CASSDATGSNERLF. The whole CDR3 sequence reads CASSDATGSNERLFF.

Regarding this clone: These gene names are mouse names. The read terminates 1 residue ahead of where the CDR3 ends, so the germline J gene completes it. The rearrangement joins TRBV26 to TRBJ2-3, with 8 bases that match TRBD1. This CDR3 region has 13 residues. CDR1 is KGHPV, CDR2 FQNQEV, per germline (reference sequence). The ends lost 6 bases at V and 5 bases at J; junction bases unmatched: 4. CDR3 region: CASSRQGKETLYF. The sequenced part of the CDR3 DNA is TGTGCCAGCAGCCGACAGGGGAAAGAAACGCTGTAT.

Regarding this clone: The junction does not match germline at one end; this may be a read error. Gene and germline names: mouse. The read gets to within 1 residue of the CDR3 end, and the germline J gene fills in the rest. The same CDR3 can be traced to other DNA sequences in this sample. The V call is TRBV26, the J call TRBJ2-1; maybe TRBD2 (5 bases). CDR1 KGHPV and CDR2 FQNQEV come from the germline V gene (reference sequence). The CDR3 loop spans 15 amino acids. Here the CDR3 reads CASSLSVGNYAEQFF. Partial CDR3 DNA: TGTGCCAGCAGCCTGTCGGTGGGGAACTATGCTGAGCAGTTC.

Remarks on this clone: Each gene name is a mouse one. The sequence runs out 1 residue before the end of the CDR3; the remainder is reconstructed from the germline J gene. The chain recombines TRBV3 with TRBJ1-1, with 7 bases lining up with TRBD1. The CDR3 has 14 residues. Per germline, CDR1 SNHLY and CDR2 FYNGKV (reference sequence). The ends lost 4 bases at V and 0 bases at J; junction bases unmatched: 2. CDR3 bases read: TGTGCCAGCAGCTCCGGGACAGCAAACACAGAAGTCTTC. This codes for CASSSGTANTEVF. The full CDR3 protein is CASSSGTANTEVFF. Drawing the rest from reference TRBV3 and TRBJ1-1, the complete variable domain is GPKVLQIPSHQIIDMGQMVTLNCDPVSNHLYFYWYKQILGQQMEFLVNFYNGKVMEKSKLFKDQFSVERPDGSYFTLKIQPTALEDSAVYFCASSSGTANTEVFFGKGTRLTVV.

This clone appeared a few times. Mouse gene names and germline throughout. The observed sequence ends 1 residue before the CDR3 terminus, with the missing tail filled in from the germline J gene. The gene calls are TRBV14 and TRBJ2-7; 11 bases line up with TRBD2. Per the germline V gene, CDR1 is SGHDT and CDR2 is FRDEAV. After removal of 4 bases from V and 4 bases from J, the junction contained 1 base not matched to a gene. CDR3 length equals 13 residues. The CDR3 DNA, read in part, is TGTGCCAGCAGTCGGGACTGGGGGTATGAACAGTAC. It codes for CASSRDWGYEQY. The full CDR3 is CASSRDWGYEQYF.

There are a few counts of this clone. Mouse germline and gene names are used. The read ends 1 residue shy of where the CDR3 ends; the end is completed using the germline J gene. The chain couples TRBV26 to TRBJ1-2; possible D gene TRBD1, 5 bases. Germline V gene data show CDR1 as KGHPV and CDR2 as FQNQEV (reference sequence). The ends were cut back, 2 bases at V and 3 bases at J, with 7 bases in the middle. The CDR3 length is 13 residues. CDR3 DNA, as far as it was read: TGTGCCAGCAGTCTGCAGGGCCACTCCGACTACACC. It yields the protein CASSLQGHSDYT. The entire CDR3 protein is CASSLQGHSDYTF.

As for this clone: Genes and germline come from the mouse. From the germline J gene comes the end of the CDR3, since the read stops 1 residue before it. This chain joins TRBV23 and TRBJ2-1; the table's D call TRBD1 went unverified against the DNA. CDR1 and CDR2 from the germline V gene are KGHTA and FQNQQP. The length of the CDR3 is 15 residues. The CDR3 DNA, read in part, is TGCTCCAGCAGTCAACACCAGAAAGTCTATGCTGAGCAGTTC. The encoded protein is CSSSQHQKVYAEQF. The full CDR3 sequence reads CSSSQHQKVYAEQFF.

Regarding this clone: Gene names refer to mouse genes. The sequenced CDR3 bases are TGTGCCAGCAGCCAAGACTCAGTTAACCAAGACACCCAGTAC. Its translation is CASSQDSVNQDTQY. Given in full, the CDR3 is CASSQDSVNQDTQYF. J is TRBJ2-5 and V is TRBV2; the D is unclear. The observed sequence ends 1 residue before the CDR3 terminus, with the missing tail filled in from the germline J gene. The ends were cut back, 0 bases at V and 0 bases at J, with 7 bases in the middle. CDR1 and CDR2 (germline): LGHNA, YSYQKL. This CDR3 spans 15 amino acids.

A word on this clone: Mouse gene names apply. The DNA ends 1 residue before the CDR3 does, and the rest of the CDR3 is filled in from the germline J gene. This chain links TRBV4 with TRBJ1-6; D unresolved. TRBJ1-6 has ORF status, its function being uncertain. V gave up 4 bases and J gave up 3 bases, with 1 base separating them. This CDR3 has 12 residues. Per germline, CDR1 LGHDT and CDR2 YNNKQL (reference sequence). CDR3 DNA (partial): TGTGCCAGCAGCTTCTATAATTCGCCCCTCTAC. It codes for CASSFYNSPLY. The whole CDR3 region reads CASSFYNSPLYF.

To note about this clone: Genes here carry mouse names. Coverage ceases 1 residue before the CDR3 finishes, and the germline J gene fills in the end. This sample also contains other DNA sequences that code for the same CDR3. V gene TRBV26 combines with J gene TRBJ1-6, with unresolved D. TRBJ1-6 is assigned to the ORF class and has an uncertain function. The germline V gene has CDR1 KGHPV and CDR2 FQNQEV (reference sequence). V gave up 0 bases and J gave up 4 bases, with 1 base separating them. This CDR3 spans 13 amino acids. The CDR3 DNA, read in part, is TGTGCCAGCAGTCTGTCGTATAATTCGCCCCTCTAC. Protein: CASSLSYNSPLY. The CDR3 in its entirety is CASSLSYNSPLYF.

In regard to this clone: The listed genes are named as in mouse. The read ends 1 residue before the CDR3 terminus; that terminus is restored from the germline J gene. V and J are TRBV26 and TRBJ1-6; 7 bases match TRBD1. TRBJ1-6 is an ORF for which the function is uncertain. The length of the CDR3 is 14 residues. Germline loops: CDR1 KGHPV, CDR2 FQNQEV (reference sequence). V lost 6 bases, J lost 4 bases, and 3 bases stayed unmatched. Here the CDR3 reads CASRNRGYNSPLYF. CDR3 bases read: TGTGCCAGCAGAAACAGGGGATATAATTCGCCCCTCTAC.

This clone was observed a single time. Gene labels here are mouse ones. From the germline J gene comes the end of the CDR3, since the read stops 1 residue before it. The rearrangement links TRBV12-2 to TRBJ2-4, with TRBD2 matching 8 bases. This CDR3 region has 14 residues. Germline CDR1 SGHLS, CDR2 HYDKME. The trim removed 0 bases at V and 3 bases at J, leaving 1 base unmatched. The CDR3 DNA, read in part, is TGTGCCAGCTCTCTCGACTGGGGACAAAACACCTTGTAC. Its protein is CASSLDWGQNTLY. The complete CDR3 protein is CASSLDWGQNTLYF.

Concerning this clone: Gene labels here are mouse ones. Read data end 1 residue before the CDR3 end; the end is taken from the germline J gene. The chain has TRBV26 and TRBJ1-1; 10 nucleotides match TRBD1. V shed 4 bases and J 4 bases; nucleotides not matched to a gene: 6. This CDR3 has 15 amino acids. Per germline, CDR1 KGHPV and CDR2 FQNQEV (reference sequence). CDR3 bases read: TGTGCCAGCAGTCCTCTGACAGGGGGCGGCACAGAAGTCTTC. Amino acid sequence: CASSPLTGGGTEVF. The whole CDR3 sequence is CASSPLTGGGTEVFF.